This T cell receptor beta chain was retrieved from a study of shared clonotypes between healthy human individuals. Overall study findings and caveats: Naive subsets generally exceeded memory subsets in estimated richness.

On this clone: What it binds is not known. Other DNA sequences within the sample encode an identical CDR3.

Germline V gene lookup returns CDR1 SGHAT and CDR2 FQNNGV. CDR3 length equals 14 residues. J gave up 3 bases and V 1 base, and 3 bases lay outside the gene matches. Assay used: immunoSEQ multiplex PCR; TCRdb lists only in-frame clones, some missing. The data contain 1.5 million to 2.5 million clones, approximately 95% of them singletons. In the naive CD8 group, cells lacked CD45RO and were positively selected for CCR7, so terminally differentiated effector memory CD45RA+ cells were left out. Sample: naive CD8+ T cells sorted from blood. The TCR originated in a man aged 18 to 30 in good health. This sequence joins TRBV11-2 and TRBJ2-7, with 7 positions matching TRBD1. The CDR3 DNA follows: TGTGCCAGCAGCTTAGGGACAGGATACTACGAGCAGTACTTC. It yields the protein CASSLGTGYYEQYF. Based on the CDR3 plus reference TRBV11-2 and TRBJ2-7, the full variable domain is EAGVAQSPRYKIIEKRQSVAFWCNPISGHATLYWYQQILGQGPKLLIQFQNNGVVDDSQLPKDRFSAERLKGVDSTLKIQPAKLEDSAVYLCASSLGTGYYEQYFGPGTRLTVT.